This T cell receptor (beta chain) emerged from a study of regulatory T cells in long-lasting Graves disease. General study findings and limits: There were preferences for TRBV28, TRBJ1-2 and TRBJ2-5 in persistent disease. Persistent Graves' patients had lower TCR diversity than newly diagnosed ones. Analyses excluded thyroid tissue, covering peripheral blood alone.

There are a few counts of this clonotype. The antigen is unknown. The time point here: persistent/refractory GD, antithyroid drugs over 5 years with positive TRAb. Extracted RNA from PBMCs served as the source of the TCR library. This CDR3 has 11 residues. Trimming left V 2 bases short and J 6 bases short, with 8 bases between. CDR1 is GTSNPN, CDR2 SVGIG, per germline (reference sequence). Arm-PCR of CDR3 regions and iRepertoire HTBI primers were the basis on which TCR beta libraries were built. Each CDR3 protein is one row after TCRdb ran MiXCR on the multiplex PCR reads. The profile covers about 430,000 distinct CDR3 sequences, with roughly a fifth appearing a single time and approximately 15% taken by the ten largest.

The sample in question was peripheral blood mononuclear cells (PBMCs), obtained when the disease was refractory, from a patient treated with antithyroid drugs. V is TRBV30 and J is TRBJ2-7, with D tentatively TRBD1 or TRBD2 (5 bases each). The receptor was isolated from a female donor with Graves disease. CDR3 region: CAWSHGGEQYF. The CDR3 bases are TGTGCCTGGAGTCATGGGGGCGAGCAGTACTTC.